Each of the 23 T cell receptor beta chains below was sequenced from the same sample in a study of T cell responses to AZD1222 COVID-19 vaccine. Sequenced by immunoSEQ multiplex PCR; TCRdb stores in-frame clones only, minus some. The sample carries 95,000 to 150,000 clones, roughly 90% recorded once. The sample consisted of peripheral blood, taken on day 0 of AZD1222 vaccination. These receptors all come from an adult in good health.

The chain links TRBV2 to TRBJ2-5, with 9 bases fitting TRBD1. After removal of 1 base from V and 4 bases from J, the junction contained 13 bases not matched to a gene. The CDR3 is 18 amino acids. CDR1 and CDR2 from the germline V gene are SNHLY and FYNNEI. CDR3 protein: CASSEELTWTGVRETQYF. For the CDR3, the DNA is TGTGCCAGCAGTGAAGAGTTAACGTGGACAGGGGTCCGAGAGACCCAGTACTTC.

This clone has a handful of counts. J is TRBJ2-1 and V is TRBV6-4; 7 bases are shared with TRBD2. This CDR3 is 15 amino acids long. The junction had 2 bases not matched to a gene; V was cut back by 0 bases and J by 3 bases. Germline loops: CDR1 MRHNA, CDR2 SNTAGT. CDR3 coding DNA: TGTGCCAGCAGTGACTCGGCGGGAGACTACAATGAGCAGTTCTTC. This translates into CASSDSAGDYNEQFF.

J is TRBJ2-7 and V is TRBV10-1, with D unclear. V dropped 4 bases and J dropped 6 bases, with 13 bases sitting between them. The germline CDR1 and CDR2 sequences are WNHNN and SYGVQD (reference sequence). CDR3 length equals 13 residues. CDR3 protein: CASSAQEWGEQYF. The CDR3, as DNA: TGCGCCAGCAGTGCCCAGGAATGGGGCGAGCAGTACTTC.

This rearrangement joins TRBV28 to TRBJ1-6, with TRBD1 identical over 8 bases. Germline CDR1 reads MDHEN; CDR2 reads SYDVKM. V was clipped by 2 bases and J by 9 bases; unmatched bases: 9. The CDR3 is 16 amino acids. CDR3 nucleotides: TGTGCCAGCAGTTTAATAGTAGGACAGGGTGGTTCACCCCTCCACTTT. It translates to CASSLIVGQGGSPLHF.

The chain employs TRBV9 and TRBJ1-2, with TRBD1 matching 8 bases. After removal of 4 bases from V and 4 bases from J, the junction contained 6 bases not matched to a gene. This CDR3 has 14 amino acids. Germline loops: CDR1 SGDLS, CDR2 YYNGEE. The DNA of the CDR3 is TGTGCCAGCAGCCTGACAGGGGCAACCTATGGCTACACCTTC. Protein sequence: CASSLTGATYGYTF.

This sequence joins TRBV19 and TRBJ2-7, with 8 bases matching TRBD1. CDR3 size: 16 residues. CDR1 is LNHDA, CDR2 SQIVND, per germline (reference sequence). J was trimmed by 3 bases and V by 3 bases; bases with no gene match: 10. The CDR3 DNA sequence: TGTGCCAGTAGTATGCGGGTACGACAGGGGATCTACGAGCAGTACTTC. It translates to CASSMRVRQGIYEQYF.

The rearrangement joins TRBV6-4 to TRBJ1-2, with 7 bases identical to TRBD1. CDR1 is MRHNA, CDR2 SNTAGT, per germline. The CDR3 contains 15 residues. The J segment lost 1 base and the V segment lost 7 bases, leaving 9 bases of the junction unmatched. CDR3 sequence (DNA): TGTGCCAGCAAAAACTCCGGGACAGATAACTATGGCTACACCTTC. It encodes CASKNSGTDNYGYTF.

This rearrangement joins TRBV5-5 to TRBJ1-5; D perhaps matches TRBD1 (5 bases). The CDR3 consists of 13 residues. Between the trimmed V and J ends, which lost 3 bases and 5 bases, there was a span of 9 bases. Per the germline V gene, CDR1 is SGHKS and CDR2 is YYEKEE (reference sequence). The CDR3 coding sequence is TGTGCCAGCAGCTGGGGGGACGATCAGCCCCAGCATTTT. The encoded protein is CASSWGDDQPQHF.

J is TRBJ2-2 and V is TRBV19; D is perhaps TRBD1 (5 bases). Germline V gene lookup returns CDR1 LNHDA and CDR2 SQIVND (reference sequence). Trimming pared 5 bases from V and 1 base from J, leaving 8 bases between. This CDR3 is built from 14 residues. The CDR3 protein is CASSAQGNTGELFF. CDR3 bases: TGTGCCAGTAGTGCCCAGGGGAACACCGGGGAGCTGTTTTTT.

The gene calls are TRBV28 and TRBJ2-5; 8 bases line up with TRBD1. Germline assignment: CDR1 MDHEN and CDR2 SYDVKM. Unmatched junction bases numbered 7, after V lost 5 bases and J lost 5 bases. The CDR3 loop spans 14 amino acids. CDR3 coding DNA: TGTGCCAGCAGTCCGCAGGGGGCGATGGAGACCCAGTACTTC. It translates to CASSPQGAMETQYF.

CDR3 nucleotide sequence: TGTGCCAGTAGTCCTCTTAGCGGGAGGGCCTGGAATGAGCAGTTCTTC. Translated: CASSPLSGRAWNEQFF. This sequence joins TRBV19 and TRBJ2-1; 11 bases map to TRBD2. V lost 5 bases, J lost 7 bases, and 10 bases stayed unmatched. From germline, CDR1 is LNHDA and CDR2 SQIVND (reference sequence). The CDR3 runs 16 residues.

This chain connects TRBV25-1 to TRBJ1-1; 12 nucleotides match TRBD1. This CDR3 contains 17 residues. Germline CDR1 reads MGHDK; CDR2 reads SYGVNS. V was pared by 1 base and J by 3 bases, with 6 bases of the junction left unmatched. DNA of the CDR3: TGTGCCAGCAGTGAATGGGGGACAGGGGGCGCGTACACTGAAGCTTTCTTT. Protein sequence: CASSEWGTGGAYTEAFF.

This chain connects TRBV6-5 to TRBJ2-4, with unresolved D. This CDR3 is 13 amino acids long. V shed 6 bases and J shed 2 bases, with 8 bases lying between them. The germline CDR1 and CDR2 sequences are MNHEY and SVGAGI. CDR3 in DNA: TGTGCCAGCAGAGGAAGTTCCAAAAACATTCAGTACTTC. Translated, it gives CASRGSSKNIQYF.

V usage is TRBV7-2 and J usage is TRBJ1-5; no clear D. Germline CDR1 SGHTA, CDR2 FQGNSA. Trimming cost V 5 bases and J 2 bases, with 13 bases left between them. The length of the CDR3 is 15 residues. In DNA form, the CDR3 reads TGTGCCAGCAGCCTGATGGGGTCGGGCAATCAGCCCCAGCATTTT. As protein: CASSLMGSGNQPQHF.

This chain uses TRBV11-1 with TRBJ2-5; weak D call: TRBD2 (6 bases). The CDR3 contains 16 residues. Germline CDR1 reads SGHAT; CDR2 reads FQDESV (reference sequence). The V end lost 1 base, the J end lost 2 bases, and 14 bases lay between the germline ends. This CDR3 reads CASSLGGAGTQETQYF. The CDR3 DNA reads TGTGCCAGCAGCTTAGGCGGGGCGGGGACGCAAGAGACCCAGTACTTC. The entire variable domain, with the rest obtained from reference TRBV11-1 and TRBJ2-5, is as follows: EAEVAQSPRYKITEKSQAVAFWCDPISGHATLYWYRQILGQGPELLVQFQDESVVDDSQLPKDRFSAERLKGVDSTLKIQPAELGDSAMYLCASSLGGAGTQETQYFGPGTRLLVL.

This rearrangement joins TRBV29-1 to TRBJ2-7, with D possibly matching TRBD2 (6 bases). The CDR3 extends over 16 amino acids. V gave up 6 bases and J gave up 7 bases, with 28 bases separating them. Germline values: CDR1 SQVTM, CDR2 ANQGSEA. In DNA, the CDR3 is TGCAGCGTGCAAGGTGGGGTTTCCGGGGACTTCAGGGAGCAGTACTTC. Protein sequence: CSVQGGVSGDFREQYF.

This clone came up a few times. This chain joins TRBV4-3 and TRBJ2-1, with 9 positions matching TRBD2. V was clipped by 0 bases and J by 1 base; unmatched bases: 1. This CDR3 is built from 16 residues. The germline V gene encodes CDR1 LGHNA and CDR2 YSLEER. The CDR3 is CASSQDLAGSYNEQFF. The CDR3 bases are TGCGCCAGCAGCCAAGACCTAGCGGGGTCCTACAATGAGCAGTTCTTC.

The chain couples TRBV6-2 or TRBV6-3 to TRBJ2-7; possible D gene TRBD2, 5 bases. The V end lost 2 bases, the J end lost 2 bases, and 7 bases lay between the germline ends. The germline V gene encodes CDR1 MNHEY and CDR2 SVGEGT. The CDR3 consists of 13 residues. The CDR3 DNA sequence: TGTGCCAGCAGTTACAGGGAGACCTACGAGCAGTACTTC. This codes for CASSYRETYEQYF.

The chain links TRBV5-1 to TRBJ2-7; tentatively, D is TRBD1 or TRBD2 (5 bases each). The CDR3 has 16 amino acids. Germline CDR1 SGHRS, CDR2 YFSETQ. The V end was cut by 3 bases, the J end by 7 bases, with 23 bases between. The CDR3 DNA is TGCGCCAGCAGCTGGGGCGGGCTAGCTGGGGGTTTGGAGCAGTACTTC. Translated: CASSWGGLAGGLEQYF.

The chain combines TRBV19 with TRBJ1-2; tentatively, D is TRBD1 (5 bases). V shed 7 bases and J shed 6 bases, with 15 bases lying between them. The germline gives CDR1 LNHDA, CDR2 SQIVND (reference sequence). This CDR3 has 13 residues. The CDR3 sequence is CASTVQPGNGYTF. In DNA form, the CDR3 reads TGTGCCAGTACGGTGCAGCCAGGGAATGGCTACACCTTC.

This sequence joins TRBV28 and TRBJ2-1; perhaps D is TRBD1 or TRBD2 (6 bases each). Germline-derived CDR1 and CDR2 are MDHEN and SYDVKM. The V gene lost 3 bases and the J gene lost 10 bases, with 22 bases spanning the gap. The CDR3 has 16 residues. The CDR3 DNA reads TGTGCCAGCAGTTTTCAGGGTAGGGGGGTAATTGACGAGCAGTTCTTC. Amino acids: CASSFQGRGVIDEQFF.

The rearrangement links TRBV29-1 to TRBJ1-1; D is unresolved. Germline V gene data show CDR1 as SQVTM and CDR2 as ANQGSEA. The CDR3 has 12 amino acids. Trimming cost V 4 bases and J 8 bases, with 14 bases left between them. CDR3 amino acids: CSVVQKGEEAFF. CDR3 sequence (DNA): TGCAGCGTTGTTCAGAAGGGTGAGGAAGCTTTCTTT.

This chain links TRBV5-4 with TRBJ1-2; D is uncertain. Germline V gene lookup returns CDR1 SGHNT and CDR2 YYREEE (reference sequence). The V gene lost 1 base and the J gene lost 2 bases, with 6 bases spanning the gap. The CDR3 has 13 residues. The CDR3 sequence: CASSLRLNYGYTF. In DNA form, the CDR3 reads TGTGCCAGCAGCTTGAGATTGAACTATGGCTACACCTTC.